The clone carrying this T cell receptor (beta chain) turned up a few times. The antigen remains unidentified. The study drew donors from healthy Caucasian individuals in Russia aged roughly 6 to 95. Per individual sample, total RNA of at least 5 micrograms was extracted. Germline CDR1 and CDR2: ENHRY and SYGVKD. Trimming stripped 8 bases from V and 5 bases from J, with 7 bases between. The CDR3 consists of 11 residues. This sample was included in a study of blood T cells in healthy people across ages. Study results and limitations: Per-million-T-cell TCR beta diversity fell roughly linearly with age. Fewer expanded clones and more diversity marked long-lived versus aged donors.

Through a sample-barcoded 5' primer and a J-beta primer mix, a second PCR was run for about 7 to 12 cycles. TCRdb independently ran MiXCR on the 5' RACE reads; one entry per CDR3 protein. The data contain roughly 1,500,000 distinct CDR3 sequences, roughly 30% of them singletons. The receptor was derived from a woman younger than 45 in good health. The specimen was blood. The J gene is TRBJ2-1, the V gene TRBV10-3; D is ambiguous. The CDR3, as DNA: TGTGCCATCGATGCAAACAATGAGCAGTTCTTC. It encodes CAIDANNEQFF.